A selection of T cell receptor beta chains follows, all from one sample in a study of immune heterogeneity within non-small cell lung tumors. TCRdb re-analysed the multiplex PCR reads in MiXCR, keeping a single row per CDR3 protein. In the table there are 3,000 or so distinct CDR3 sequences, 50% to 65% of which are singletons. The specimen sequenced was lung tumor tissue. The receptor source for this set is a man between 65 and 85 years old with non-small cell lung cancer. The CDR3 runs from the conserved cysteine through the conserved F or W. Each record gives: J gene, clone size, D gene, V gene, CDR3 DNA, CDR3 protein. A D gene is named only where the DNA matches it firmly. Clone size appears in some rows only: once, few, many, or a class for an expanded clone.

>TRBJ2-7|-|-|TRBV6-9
TGTGCCAGCAGTTACTCGAAATTTGATCCGCAGTACTTC
CASSYSKFDPQYF
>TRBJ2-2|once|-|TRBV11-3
TGTGCCAGCAGCTTTGCAGGGGTGTCCGGGGAGCTGTTTTTT
CASSFAGVSGELFF
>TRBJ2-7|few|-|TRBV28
TGTGCCAGCAGTTTTCGGCAGGGAACCTACGAGCAGTACTTC
CASSFRQGTYEQYF
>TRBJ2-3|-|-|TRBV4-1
TGCGCCAGCAGCACCCAGGCCATAGGGCCAGATACGCAGTATTTT
CASSTQAIGPDTQYF
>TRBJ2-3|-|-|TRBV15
TGTGCCACCAGCCGAAGTAGGGTGACAGATACGCAGTATTTT
CATSRSRVTDTQYF
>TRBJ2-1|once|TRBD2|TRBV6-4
TGTGCCAGCAGTGAGTTCGGGACTAGCGACAATGAGCAGTTCTTC
CASSEFGTSDNEQFF
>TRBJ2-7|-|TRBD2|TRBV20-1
TGCAGTCCAGCGGGCGGGAGGAGCTCCTACGAGCAGTACTTC
CSPAGGRSSYEQYF
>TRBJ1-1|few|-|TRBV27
TGTGCCAGCAGTTTATCGCGGGGCCTTATTAATGAAGCTTTCTTT
CASSLSRGLINEAFF
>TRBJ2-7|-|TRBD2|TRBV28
TGTGCGACCCAGGTCAGCGGGAGACGCGAGCAGTACTTC
CATQVSGRREQYF
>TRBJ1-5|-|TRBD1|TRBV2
TGTGCCAGCAGGGCGGGTGGACAGGGGCGGCAGCCCCAGCATTTT
CASRAGGQGRQPQHF
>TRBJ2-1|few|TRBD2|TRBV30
TGTGCCTCAAGCTTCCCAGCGGGAGGGCCTTGGTATGAGCAGTTCTTC
CASSFPAGGPWYEQFF
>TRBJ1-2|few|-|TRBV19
TGTGCCAGTAAAGAGACTGACTATGGCTACACCTTC
CASKETDYGYTF
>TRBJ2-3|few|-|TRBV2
TGTGCCAGCGCGGGGTATTCAGATACGCAGTATTTT
CASAGYSDTQYF
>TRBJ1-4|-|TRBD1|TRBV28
TGTGCCAGCAGCTCGACCGGGACAGGGGGCGAAAAACTGTTTTTT
CASSSTGTGGEKLFF
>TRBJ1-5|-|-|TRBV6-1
TGTGCCAGCAGTACGAAGAGAAATCAGCCCCAGCATTTT
CASSTKRNQPQHF